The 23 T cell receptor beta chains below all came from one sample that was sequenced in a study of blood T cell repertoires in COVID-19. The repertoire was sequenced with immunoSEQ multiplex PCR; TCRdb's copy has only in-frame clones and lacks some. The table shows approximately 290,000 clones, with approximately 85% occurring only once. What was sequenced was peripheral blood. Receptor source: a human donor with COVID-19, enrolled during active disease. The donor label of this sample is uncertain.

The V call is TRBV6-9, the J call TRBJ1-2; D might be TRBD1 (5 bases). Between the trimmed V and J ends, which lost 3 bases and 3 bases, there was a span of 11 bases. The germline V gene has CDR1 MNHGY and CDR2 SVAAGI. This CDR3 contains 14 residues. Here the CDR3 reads CASSYRAPYYGYTF. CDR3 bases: TGTGCCAGCAGTTACAGGGCCCCCTACTATGGCTACACCTTC.

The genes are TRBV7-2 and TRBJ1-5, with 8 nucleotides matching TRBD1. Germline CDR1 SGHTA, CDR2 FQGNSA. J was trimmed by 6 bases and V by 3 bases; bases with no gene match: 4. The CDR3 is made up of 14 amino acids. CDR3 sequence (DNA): TGTGCCAGCAGCTTGGACAGGGCCGGTCAGCCCCAGCATTTT. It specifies CASSLDRAGQPQHF.

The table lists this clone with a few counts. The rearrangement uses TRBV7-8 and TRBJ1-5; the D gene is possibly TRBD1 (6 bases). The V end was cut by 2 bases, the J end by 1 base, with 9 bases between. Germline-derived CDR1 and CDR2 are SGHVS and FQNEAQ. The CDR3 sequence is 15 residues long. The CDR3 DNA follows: TGTGCCAGCAGCTTATCACAGGGCAGCAATCAGCCCCAGCATTTT. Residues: CASSLSQGSNQPQHF. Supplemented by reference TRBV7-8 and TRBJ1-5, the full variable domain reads GAGVSQSPRYKVAKRGQDVALRCDPISGHVSLFWYQQALGQGPEFLTYFQNEAQLDKSGLPSDRFFAERPEGSVSTLKIQRTQQEDSAVYLCASSLSQGSNQPQHFGDGTRLSIL.

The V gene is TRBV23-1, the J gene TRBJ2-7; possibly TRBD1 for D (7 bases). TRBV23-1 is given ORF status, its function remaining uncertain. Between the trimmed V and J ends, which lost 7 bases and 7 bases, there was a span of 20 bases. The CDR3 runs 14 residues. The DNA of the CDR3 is TGCGCCAGCACCCCAAGGAGGGGGCATTGGGAGCAGTACTTC. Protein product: CASTPRRGHWEQYF.

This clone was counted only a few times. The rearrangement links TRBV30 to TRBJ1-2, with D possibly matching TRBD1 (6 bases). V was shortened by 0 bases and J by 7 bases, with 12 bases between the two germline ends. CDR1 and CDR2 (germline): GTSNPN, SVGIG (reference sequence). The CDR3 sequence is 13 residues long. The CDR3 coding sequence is TGTGCCTGGAGTGTACGGACAGTATCTGGCTACACCTTC. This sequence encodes CAWSVRTVSGYTF.

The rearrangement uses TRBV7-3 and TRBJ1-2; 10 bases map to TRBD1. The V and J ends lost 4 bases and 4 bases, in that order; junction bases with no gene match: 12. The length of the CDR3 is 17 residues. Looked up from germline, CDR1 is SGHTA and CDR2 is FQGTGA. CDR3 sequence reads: CASSSSTGGAFGYGYTF. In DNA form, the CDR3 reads TGTGCCAGCAGCTCATCGACAGGGGGCGCATTTGGCTATGGCTACACCTTC.

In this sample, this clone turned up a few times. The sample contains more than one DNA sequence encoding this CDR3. CDR3 DNA: TGTGCCAGCAGCTTAGGGCGGTCGGGCAATCAGCCCCAGCATTTT. Its translation: CASSLGRSGNQPQHF. The chain has TRBV7-6 and TRBJ1-5, with D uncertain. Germline CDR1 SGHVS, CDR2 FNYEAQ. The CDR3 consists of 15 residues. Trimming pared 1 base from V and 2 bases from J, leaving 9 bases between.

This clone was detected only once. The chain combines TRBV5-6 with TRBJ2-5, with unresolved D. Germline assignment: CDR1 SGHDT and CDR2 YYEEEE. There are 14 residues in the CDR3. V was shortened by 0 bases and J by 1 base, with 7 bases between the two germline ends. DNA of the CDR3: TGTGCCAGCAGCTTGGGGGCCGGCCAAGAGACCCAGTACTTC. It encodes CASSLGAGQETQYF.

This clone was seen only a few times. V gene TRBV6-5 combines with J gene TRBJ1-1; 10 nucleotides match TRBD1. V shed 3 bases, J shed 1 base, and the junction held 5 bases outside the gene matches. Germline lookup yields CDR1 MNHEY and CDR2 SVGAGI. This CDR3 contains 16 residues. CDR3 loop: CASSYPRDRGNTEAFF. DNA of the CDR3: TGTGCCAGCAGTTATCCTCGGGACAGGGGGAACACTGAAGCTTTCTTT.

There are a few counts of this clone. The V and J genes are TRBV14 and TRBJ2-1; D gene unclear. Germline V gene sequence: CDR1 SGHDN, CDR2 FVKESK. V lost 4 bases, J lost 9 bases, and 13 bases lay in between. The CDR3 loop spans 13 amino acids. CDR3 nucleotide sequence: TGTGCCAGCAGCCCAAACTGGGCCGGTGAGCAGTTCTTC. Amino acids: CASSPNWAGEQFF.

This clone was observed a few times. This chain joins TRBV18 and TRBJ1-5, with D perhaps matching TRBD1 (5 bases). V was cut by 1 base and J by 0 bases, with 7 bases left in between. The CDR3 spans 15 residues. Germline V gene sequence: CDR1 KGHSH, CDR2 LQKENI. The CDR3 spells CASSPQGNSNQPQHF. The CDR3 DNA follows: TGTGCCAGCTCACCACAGGGGAATAGCAATCAGCCCCAGCATTTT. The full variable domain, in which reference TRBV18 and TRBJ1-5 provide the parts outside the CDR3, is NAGVMQNPRHLVRRRGQEARLRCSPMKGHSHVYWYRQLPEEGLKFMVYLQKENIIDESGMPKERFSAEFPKEGPSILRIQQVVRGDSAAYFCASSPQGNSNQPQHFGDGTRLSIL.

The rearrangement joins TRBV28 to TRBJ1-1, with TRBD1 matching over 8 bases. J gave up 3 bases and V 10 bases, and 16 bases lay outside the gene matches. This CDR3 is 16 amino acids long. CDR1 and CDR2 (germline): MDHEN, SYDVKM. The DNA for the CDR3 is TGTGCCAATTTCCCGTTGACAGGGGATTTACACACTGAAGCTTTCTTT. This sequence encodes CANFPLTGDLHTEAFF.

The CDR3, as DNA: TGTGCCAGCAGCTTGGCCCGACAGGGGAAGGATAATTCACCCCTCCACTTT. As protein: CASSLARQGKDNSPLHF. The chain couples TRBV5-5 to TRBJ1-6; TRBD1 aligns across 8 bases. In germline, CDR1 is SGHKS, CDR2 YYEKEE (reference sequence). This CDR3 region has 17 residues. The trim removed 0 bases at V and 5 bases at J, leaving 7 bases unmatched.

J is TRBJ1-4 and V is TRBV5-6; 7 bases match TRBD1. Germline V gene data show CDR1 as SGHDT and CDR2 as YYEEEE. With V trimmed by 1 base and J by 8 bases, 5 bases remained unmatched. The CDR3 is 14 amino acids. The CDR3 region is CASSLLQGREKLFF. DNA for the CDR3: TGTGCCAGCAGCTTGCTACAGGGGCGGGAAAAACTGTTTTTT.

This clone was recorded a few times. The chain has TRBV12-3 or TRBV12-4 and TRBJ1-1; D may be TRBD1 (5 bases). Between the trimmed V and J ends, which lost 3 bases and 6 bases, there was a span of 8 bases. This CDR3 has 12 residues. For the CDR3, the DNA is TGTGCCAGCAGTTTGGGGCGATCTGAAGCTTTCTTT. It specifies CASSLGRSEAFF.

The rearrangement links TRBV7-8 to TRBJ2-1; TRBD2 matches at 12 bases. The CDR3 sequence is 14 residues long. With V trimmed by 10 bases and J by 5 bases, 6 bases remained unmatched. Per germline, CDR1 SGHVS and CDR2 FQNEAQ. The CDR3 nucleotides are TGTGCCACCCGACTAGCGGGAGTTCACAATGAGCAGTTCTTC. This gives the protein CATRLAGVHNEQFF.

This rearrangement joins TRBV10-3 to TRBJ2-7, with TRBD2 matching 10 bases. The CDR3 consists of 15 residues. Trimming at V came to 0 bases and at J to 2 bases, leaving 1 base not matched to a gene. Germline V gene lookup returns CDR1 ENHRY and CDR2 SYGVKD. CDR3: CAISESSGGAYEQYF. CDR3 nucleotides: TGTGCCATCAGTGAGTCCAGCGGGGGGGCCTACGAGCAGTACTTC.

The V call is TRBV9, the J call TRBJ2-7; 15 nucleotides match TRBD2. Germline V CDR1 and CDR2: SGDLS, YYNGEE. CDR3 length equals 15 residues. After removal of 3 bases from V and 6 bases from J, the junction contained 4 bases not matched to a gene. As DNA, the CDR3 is TGTGCCAGCAGCGCGGGACTAGCGGGAGGTGCCGAGCAGTACTTC. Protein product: CASSAGLAGGAEQYF.

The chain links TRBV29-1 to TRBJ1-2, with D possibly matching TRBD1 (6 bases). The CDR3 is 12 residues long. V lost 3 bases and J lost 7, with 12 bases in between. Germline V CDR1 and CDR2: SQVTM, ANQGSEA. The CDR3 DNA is TGCAGCGTTGAGGGGGACACTTCTGGCTACACCTTC. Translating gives CSVEGDTSGYTF.

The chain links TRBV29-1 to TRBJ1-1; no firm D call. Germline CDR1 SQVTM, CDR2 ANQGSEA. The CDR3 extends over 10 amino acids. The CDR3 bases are TGCAGGGCTGCCTACACTGAAGCTTTCTTT. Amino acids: CRAAYTEAFF.

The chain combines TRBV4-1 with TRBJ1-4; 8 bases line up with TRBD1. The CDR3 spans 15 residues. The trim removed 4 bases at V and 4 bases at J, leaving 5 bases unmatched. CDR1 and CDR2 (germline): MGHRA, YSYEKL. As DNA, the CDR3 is TGCGCCAGCAGCCGGCAGGGGGCAGGTAATGAAAAACTGTTTTTT. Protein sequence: CASSRQGAGNEKLFF.

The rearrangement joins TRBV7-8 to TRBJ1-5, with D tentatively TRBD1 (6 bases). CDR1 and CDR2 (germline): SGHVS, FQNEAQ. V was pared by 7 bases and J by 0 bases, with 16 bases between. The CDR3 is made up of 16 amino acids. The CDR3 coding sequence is TGTGCCAGCACCACCCTACAGGGTTTTAGCAATCAGCCCCAGCATTTT. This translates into CASTTLQGFSNQPQHF.

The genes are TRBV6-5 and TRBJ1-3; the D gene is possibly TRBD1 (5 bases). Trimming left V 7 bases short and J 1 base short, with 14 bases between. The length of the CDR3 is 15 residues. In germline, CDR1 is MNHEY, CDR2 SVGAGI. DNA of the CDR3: TGTGCCAGCACCCTTGACAGAACATCTGGAAACACCATATATTTT. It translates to CASTLDRTSGNTIYF.